This T cell receptor beta chain was retrieved from a study of blood T cells in healthy people across ages. Overall study results and limits: Estimates drawn from one million T cells were deemed to understate diversity.

Next came a second PCR, run for 7 to 11 cycles, which used a sample-barcoded 5' primer along with a J-beta primer mix. Tags on each cDNA molecule came from a template-switch adaptor with 12 random nucleotides. From each sample, at least 2.5 million paired-end reads containing CDR3 were obtained. Each CDR3 protein is one row after TCRdb ran MiXCR on the 5' RACE reads. The sample records roughly 1,800,000 distinct CDR3 sequences, 49% being singletons. As for this clonotype: What it binds is unknown.

Per individual sample, total RNA of at least 5 micrograms was extracted. CDR3 size: 15 residues. From germline, CDR1 is PRHDT and CDR2 FYEKMQ (reference sequence). V dropped 1 base and J dropped 5 bases, with 14 bases sitting between them. The sequencing input was blood. V gene TRBV13 combines with J gene TRBJ1-2; D remains ambiguous. The clonotype originates from a woman aged 40 to 55 in good health. The chain's CDR3 is CASSLDPTPPYGYTF. For the CDR3, the DNA is TGTGCCAGCAGCTTAGACCCTACCCCACCGTATGGCTACACCTTC.